Below, 19 T cell receptor beta chains from the same sample are listed, as sequenced in a study of sequential checkpoint blockade in melanoma. Treatment reported: randomized to nivolumab then ipilimumab (arm A) or the reverse (arm B). Profiling relied on immunoSEQ multiplex PCR, and the TCRdb table lists in-frame clones only, not all of them. The top ten hold roughly 21% of the sample, which has under 20,000 clones, 73% seen once. Material: CD8+ T cells sorted from blood (inferred from file names), obtained from a patient given nivolumab and ipilimumab in sequence. All receptors come from a human donor with melanoma.

V is TRBV7-3 and J is TRBJ2-1, with D perhaps matching TRBD2 (7 bases). Trimming took 2 bases from V and 2 from J, leaving 16 bases between them. Germline CDR1 and CDR2: SGHTA and FQGTGA. There are 17 residues in the CDR3. CDR3 coding DNA: TGTGCCAGCAGCTTAGGCGTCGGGGGGCCCGCCTACAATGAGCAGTTCTTC. It encodes CASSLGVGGPAYNEQFF.

The sample holds a few counts of this clone. With a far larger clone one base away, a read error is the likely cause. V and J are TRBV5-8 and TRBJ1-1, with a tentative D call TRBD1 (5 bases). Germline-derived CDR1 and CDR2 are SGHTS and YDEGEE. V lost 3 bases, J lost 10 bases, and 19 bases lay in between. This CDR3 region has 14 residues. CDR3 amino acids: CASSSYPDPGGAFF. In DNA form, the CDR3 reads TGTGCCAGCAGCTCTTATCCCGACCCCGGGGGAGCTTTCTTT.

For this clone: An end of the junction differs from the germline gene, which may be a read error. The rearrangement joins TRBV7-6 to TRBJ2-7; tentatively, D is TRBD2 (5 bases). Per germline, CDR1 SGHVS and CDR2 FNYEAQ. CDR3 length: 15 residues. The CDR3: CASSPSGSDPYEQCF. The DNA for the CDR3 is TGTGCCAGCAGCCCCTCGGGGTCCGACCCCTACGAGCAGTGCTTC.

The chain is built from TRBV5-6 and TRBJ2-7; TRBD2 matches at 8 bases. Germline V lookup: CDR1 SGHDT, CDR2 YYEEEE. This CDR3 has 14 residues. V was pared by 4 bases and J by 4 bases, with 7 bases of the junction left unmatched. CDR3: CASSLGAGEYEQYF. Written as DNA, the CDR3 is TGTGCCAGCAGCCTGGGAGCGGGAGAGTACGAGCAGTACTTC. The full variable domain, in which reference TRBV5-6 and TRBJ2-7 provide the parts outside the CDR3, is DAGVTQSPTHLIKTRGQQVTLRCSPKSGHDTVSWYQQALGQGPQFIFQYYEEEERQRGNFPDRFSGHQFPNYSSELNVNALLLGDSALYLCASSLGAGEYEQYFGPGTRLTVT.

V gene TRBV7-2 combines with J gene TRBJ2-1, with D tentatively TRBD1 (6 bases). There are 15 residues in the CDR3. Germline CDR1 is SGHTA and CDR2 is FQGNSA. V lost 4 bases, J lost 0 bases, and 10 bases lay in between. The CDR3 DNA reads TGTGCCAGCAGCTGGACAGTGAGCTCCTACAATGAGCAGTTCTTC. The encoded protein is CASSWTVSSYNEQFF.

The chain couples TRBV13 to TRBJ2-5; a weak D match, TRBD2 (6 bases). Trimming took off 6 bases at V and 5 bases at J, with 10 bases between the two ends. This CDR3 is built from 12 residues. Germline CDR1 PRHDT, CDR2 FYEKMQ (reference sequence). This CDR3 reads CASSGAGETQYF. For the CDR3, the DNA is TGTGCCAGCAGTGGTGCGGGGGAGACCCAGTACTTC.

The gene calls are TRBV7-3 and TRBJ2-7; 7 bases map to TRBD2. The CDR3 has 14 amino acids. Trimming took 3 bases from V and 3 from J; bases not matched to a gene: 5. Germline CDR1 reads SGHTA; CDR2 reads FQGTGA. The CDR3 here is CASSFGAGDYEQYF. The CDR3 DNA follows: TGTGCCAGCAGCTTCGGGGCGGGGGACTACGAGCAGTACTTC.

The rearrangement links TRBV27 to TRBJ2-2; 9 bases are shared with TRBD1. Trimming at V came to 5 bases and at J to 7 bases, leaving 5 bases not matched to a gene. In germline, CDR1 is MNHEY, CDR2 SMNVEV (reference sequence). The CDR3 is 14 residues long. The DNA for the CDR3 is TGTGCCAGCAGTCCCGGGACAGGGTACGGGGAGCTGTTTTTT. This translates into CASSPGTGYGELFF.

This clone was found once. The V and J genes are TRBV27 and TRBJ2-7, with no clear D. CDR3 length equals 13 residues. With 0 bases removed from V and 3 bases from J, the gap between germline ends came to 6 bases. Germline V lookup: CDR1 MNHEY, CDR2 SMNVEV (reference sequence). The CDR3 coding sequence is TGTGCCAGCAGTTTATCCCCCCTCTACGAGCAGTACTTC. Protein sequence: CASSLSPLYEQYF.

The chain combines TRBV4-1 with TRBJ1-2; D not resolved. The CDR3 has 15 residues. Looked up from germline, CDR1 is MGHRA and CDR2 is YSYEKL. V dropped 1 base and J dropped 8 bases, with 17 bases sitting between them. CDR3 sequence reads: CASSQVGLTPGGYTF. The CDR3 nucleotides read TGCGCCAGCAGCCAAGTCGGACTGACTCCTGGCGGCTACACCTTC.

CDR3 nucleotides: TGCGCCAGCAGCTTGGATCGGGGAGGCTCCTACGAGCAGTACTTC. It codes for CASSLDRGGSYEQYF. This chain links TRBV5-1 with TRBJ2-7, with a weak D call TRBD2 (6 bases). V lost 0 bases and J lost 0, with 10 bases in between. Germline CDR1 is SGHRS and CDR2 is YFSETQ. The CDR3 sequence is 15 residues long. The full variable domain, in which reference TRBV5-1 and TRBJ2-7 provide the parts outside the CDR3, is KAGVTQTPRYLIKTRGQQVTLSCSPISGHRSVSWYQQTPGQGLQFLFEYFSETQRNKGNFPGRFSGRQFSNSRSEMNVSTLELGDSALYLCASSLDRGGSYEQYFGPGTRLTVT.

The rearrangement links TRBV4-3 to TRBJ2-2, with D tentatively TRBD1 (6 bases). The CDR3 is 14 amino acids. The V end was cut by 4 bases, the J end by 3 bases, with 9 bases between. Germline CDR1 LGHNA, CDR2 YSLEER. CDR3 in DNA: TGCGCCAGCAGCCTCCCAGGGGACACCGGGGAGCTGTTTTTT. This codes for CASSLPGDTGELFF.

This chain joins TRBV5-1 and TRBJ1-4; D is uncertain. Trimming took off 0 bases at V and 4 bases at J, with 7 bases between the two ends. The CDR3 length is 14 residues. Germline CDR1 is SGHRS and CDR2 is YFSETQ. The CDR3 DNA reads TGCGCCAGCAGCTTGGCTAGGAATAATGAAAAACTGTTTTTT. As protein: CASSLARNNEKLFF.

V is TRBV5-8 and J is TRBJ1-2; D unclear. The CDR3 totals 15 residues. Germline CDR1 is SGHTS and CDR2 is YDEGEE. Deletions cut 6 bases from V and 0 bases from J, with 15 bases between. CDR3 residues: CASNIAWGANYGYTF. CDR3 nucleotide sequence: TGTGCCAGCAATATAGCCTGGGGAGCTAACTATGGCTACACCTTC.

V usage is TRBV27 and J usage is TRBJ2-6; D might be TRBD2 (6 bases). Germline CDR1 and CDR2: MNHEY and SMNVEV (reference sequence). V was cut by 3 bases and J by 0 bases, with 6 bases left in between. The CDR3 is 15 residues long. The CDR3 is CASSFGSSGANVLTF. The CDR3 bases are TGTGCCAGCAGTTTCGGGAGCTCTGGGGCCAACGTCCTGACTTTC.

V usage is TRBV28 and J usage is TRBJ2-5; 7 bases agree with TRBD1. Judging by the DNA end, TRBJ2-7 fits better; the J call may be wrong. Looked up from germline, CDR1 is MDHEN and CDR2 is SYDVKM. This CDR3 is 13 amino acids long. CDR3 amino acids: CASSQGTAGEQYF. For the CDR3, the DNA is TGTGCCAGCAGCCAAGGGACAGCAGGCGAGCAGTACTTC.

The genes are TRBV7-9 and TRBJ2-7; 9 positions agree with TRBD1. This CDR3 contains 15 residues. CDR1 and CDR2 from the germline V gene are SEHNR and FQNEAQ (reference sequence). After removal of 5 bases from V and 3 bases from J, the junction contained 8 bases not matched to a gene. The CDR3 DNA follows: TGTGCCAGCAGCGACCCGAGGGACAGGGACTACGAGCAGTACTTC. Encoded protein: CASSDPRDRDYEQYF.

This clone occurred once. This chain joins TRBV5-1 and TRBJ1-2; 11 nucleotides agree with TRBD1. CDR1 is SGHRS and CDR2 is YFSETQ in the germline V gene. This CDR3 is built from 15 residues. Trimming at V came to 2 bases and at J to 6 bases, leaving 6 bases not matched to a gene. Here the CDR3 DNA reads TGCGCCAGCAGCTTCGCCGGGACAGGGGGGGATGGCTACACCTTC. Its translation: CASSFAGTGGDGYTF.

The chain carries TRBV15 and TRBJ2-7, with D maybe TRBD2 (6 bases). V was trimmed by 2 bases and J by 2 bases, leaving 13 bases between them. The CDR3 length is 15 residues. CDR1 is LNHNV and CDR2 is YYDKDF in the germline V gene (reference sequence). This CDR3 is CATSRPGVGAYEQYF. The CDR3 nucleotides read TGTGCCACCAGCAGACCGGGGGTGGGGGCCTACGAGCAGTACTTC.